These 20 T cell receptor beta chains share one sample of origin, sequenced in a study of blood T cell repertoires in COVID-19. The data were produced by immunoSEQ multiplex PCR, yet TCRdb's version contains in-frame clones alone and is incomplete. This table holds approximately 110,000 clones, about 85% found once. Sequencing was done on a sample of peripheral blood. The receptors here all came from an elderly woman with COVID-19, enrolled during active disease.

This clone is a singleton in its sample. The chain couples TRBV10-3 to TRBJ2-7; D is uncertain. The germline gives CDR1 ENHRY, CDR2 SYGVKD. Trimming took off 3 bases at V and 0 bases at J, with 3 bases between the two ends. The CDR3 sequence is 12 residues long. As DNA, the CDR3 is TGTGCCATCAGTGACCTCTCCTACGAGCAGTACTTC. Its translation is CAISDLSYEQYF.

The genes are TRBV28 and TRBJ1-2, with 9 bases identical to TRBD1. There are 15 residues in the CDR3. Germline trimming cut 5 bases from V and 4 bases from J; bases unmatched to any gene: 8. Per the germline V gene, CDR1 is MDHEN and CDR2 is SYDVKM. In nucleotides, the CDR3 is TGTGCCAGCAGTCTCTCGGGACAGGGTGGCTATGGCTACACCTTC. It specifies CASSLSGQGGYGYTF.

This sequence joins TRBV5-1 and TRBJ2-3; 11 bases are shared with TRBD2. Germline CDR1 reads SGHRS; CDR2 reads YFSETQ. This CDR3 spans 17 amino acids. The J segment lost 0 bases and the V segment lost 0 bases, leaving 3 bases of the junction unmatched. This chain's CDR3 is CASSLARTSGSTDTQYF. In DNA form, the CDR3 reads TGCGCCAGCAGCTTGGCCCGGACTAGCGGGAGCACAGATACGCAGTATTTT.

This sequence joins TRBV7-9 and TRBJ2-3; 7 positions match TRBD1. CDR1 is SEHNR and CDR2 is FQNEAQ in the germline V gene (reference sequence). This CDR3 is built from 13 residues. The junction had 4 bases not matched to a gene; V was cut back by 5 bases and J by 5 bases. CDR3 residues: CASSLQGIDTQYF. For the CDR3, the DNA is TGTGCCAGCAGCCTACAGGGGATAGATACGCAGTATTTT.

V gene TRBV6-2 or TRBV6-3 combines with J gene TRBJ1-4, with D possibly TRBD1 on 5 matching bases. Looked up from germline, CDR1 is MNHEY and CDR2 is SVGEGT. This CDR3 region has 13 residues. V lost 2 bases, J lost 8 bases, and 9 bases lay in between. The CDR3 sequence is CASSYQGWEKLFF. The CDR3, as DNA: TGTGCCAGCAGTTACCAGGGTTGGGAAAAACTGTTTTTT.

The gene calls are TRBV6-1 and TRBJ1-1, with a possible D match to TRBD1 (5 bases). Per the germline V gene, CDR1 is MNHNS and CDR2 is SASEGT. Trimming pared 0 bases from V and 3 bases from J, leaving 11 bases between. CDR3 length equals 15 residues. CDR3 nucleotides: TGTGCCAGCAGTGAAGCGCGGGGGGAAGACACTGAAGCTTTCTTT. Residues: CASSEARGEDTEAFF.

V is TRBV6-5 and J is TRBJ2-7, with D uncertain. CDR1 is MNHEY, CDR2 SVGAGI, per germline. Trimming took 6 bases from V and 7 from J, leaving 13 bases between them. The CDR3 covers 12 residues. CDR3 sequence: CASSPFPGEQYF. CDR3 DNA: TGTGCCAGCAGCCCATTCCCCGGGGAGCAGTACTTC.

The chain joins TRBV7-9 to TRBJ2-1; no definite D call. The germline CDR1 and CDR2 sequences are SEHNR and FQNEAQ (reference sequence). The CDR3 is 11 amino acids. Trimming removed 3 bases from V and 5 bases from J, with 2 bases in between. DNA of the CDR3: TGTGCCAGCAGCTTTAACAATGAGCAGTTCTTC. Its protein product is CASSFNNEQFF. The entire variable domain, with the rest obtained from reference TRBV7-9 and TRBJ2-1, is as follows: DTGVSQNPRHKITKRGQNVTFRCDPISEHNRLYWYRQTLGQGPEFLTYFQNEAQLEKSRLLSDRFSAERPKGSFSTLEIQRTEQGDSAMYLCASSFNNEQFFGPGTRLTVL.

J is TRBJ1-1 and V is TRBV28; no clear D gene. The CDR3 extends over 12 amino acids. Per germline, CDR1 MDHEN and CDR2 SYDVKM. CDR3 sequence (DNA): TGTTCCCTCAAGCGTGGGAACACTGAAGCTTTCTTT. As protein: CSLKRGNTEAFF.

For the CDR3, the DNA is TGTGCCAGCAGTTCTGGGGGACTAGTATCCTACAATGAGCAGTTCTTC. Amino acids: CASSSGGLVSYNEQFF. This chain links TRBV6-2 or TRBV6-3 with TRBJ2-1; 8 nucleotides match TRBD2. The junction had 6 bases not matched to a gene; V was cut back by 4 bases and J by 1 base. The CDR3 spans 16 residues. Looked up from germline, CDR1 is MNHEY and CDR2 is SVGEGT.

This rearrangement joins TRBV6-2 or TRBV6-3 to TRBJ2-1; 16 bases fit TRBD2. This CDR3 region has 17 residues. J gave up 8 bases and V 7 bases, and 11 bases lay outside the gene matches. Germline CDR1 is MNHEY and CDR2 is SVGEGT. The CDR3 sequence: CASNPLAGTSGRDEQFF. The DNA for the CDR3 is TGTGCCAGCAACCCCCTGGCCGGGACTAGCGGGAGGGATGAGCAGTTCTTC.

The genes are TRBV5-4 and TRBJ1-1; maybe TRBD1 (5 bases). This CDR3 is 16 amino acids long. V was trimmed by 0 bases and J by 1 base, leaving 13 bases between them. The V gene's germline CDR1 is SGHNT and CDR2 YYREEE (reference sequence). The CDR3 nucleotides are TGTGCCAGCAGCTTGGGCCGTGGCGGGGGGAACACTGAAGCTTTCTTT. Its translation is CASSLGRGGGNTEAFF.

This clone was seen a few times. The chain employs TRBV28 and TRBJ2-2, with 7 nucleotides matching TRBD2. J was trimmed by 6 bases and V by 3 bases; bases with no gene match: 7. The CDR3 covers 15 residues. CDR1 and CDR2 from the germline V gene are MDHEN and SYDVKM. CDR3: CASSLGGIPPGELFF. CDR3 sequence (DNA): TGTGCCAGCAGTTTGGGGGGGATCCCCCCCGGGGAGCTGTTTTTT.

The genes are TRBV4-3 and TRBJ2-5; 7 bases align to TRBD2. The CDR3 has 12 amino acids. Germline trimming cut 4 bases from V and 4 bases from J; bases unmatched to any gene: 0. Germline loops: CDR1 LGHNA, CDR2 YSLEER. CDR3 bases: TGCGCCAGCAGCCGGGAGGGAGAGACCCAGTACTTC. It yields the protein CASSREGETQYF.

This clone appeared a single time. Additional DNA sequences in this sample encode the identical CDR3. The chain joins TRBV18 to TRBJ2-5; D gene ambiguous. V gave up 3 bases and J gave up 5 bases, with 4 bases separating them. Germline-derived CDR1 and CDR2 are KGHSH and LQKENI. The CDR3 runs 11 residues. Here the CDR3 reads CASSPGETQYF. The DNA of the CDR3 is TGTGCCAGCTCACCGGGCGAGACCCAGTACTTC.

The chain joins TRBV7-3 to TRBJ1-2, with D hard to call. Germline lookup yields CDR1 SGHTA and CDR2 FQGTGA. Trimming removed 5 bases at V and 6 bases at J, with 13 bases between. The CDR3 totals 13 residues. CDR3 region: CASSQPSGNGYTF. In DNA, the CDR3 is TGTGCCAGCAGCCAACCCTCCGGGAATGGCTACACCTTC.

The gene calls are TRBV6-2 or TRBV6-3 and TRBJ2-7, with D possibly TRBD1 on 6 matching bases. The CDR3 totals 17 residues. Trimming cost V 2 bases and J 2 bases, with 19 bases left between them. The germline V gene has CDR1 MNHEY and CDR2 SVGEGT. CDR3 loop: CASSYLRTVTTAYEQYF. The CDR3, as DNA: TGTGCCAGCAGTTACCTTCGGACAGTTACTACAGCCTACGAGCAGTACTTC.

This chain links TRBV7-9 with TRBJ1-5; unclear D gene. The germline gives CDR1 SEHNR, CDR2 FQNEAQ (reference sequence). The germline V and J ends were trimmed by 0 bases and 4 bases, with 7 bases remaining between them. The length of the CDR3 is 14 residues. As DNA, the CDR3 is TGTGCCAGCAGCTTAGCTGGCGGTAATCAGCCCCAGCATTTT. Translation gives CASSLAGGNQPQHF.

The J gene is TRBJ2-1, the V gene TRBV21-1; no DNA check was done on the table's D call, TRBD2. TRBV21-1 is labeled a pseudogene. CDR3 length: 16 amino acids. The chain's CDR3 is CASSNILGTSPNEQFF. CDR3 DNA: TGTGCCAGCAGCAATATCCTCGGGACTAGCCCTAATGAGCAGTTCTTC.

The chain links TRBV19 to TRBJ1-1; 7 nucleotides agree with TRBD1. This CDR3 region has 14 residues. Looked up from germline, CDR1 is LNHDA and CDR2 is SQIVND (reference sequence). Trimming removed 9 bases from V and 0 bases from J; junction bases left unmatched: 7. CDR3 amino acids: CASRPGTVNTEAFF. CDR3 sequence (DNA): TGTGCCAGCAGACCTGGGACAGTGAACACTGAAGCTTTCTTT.